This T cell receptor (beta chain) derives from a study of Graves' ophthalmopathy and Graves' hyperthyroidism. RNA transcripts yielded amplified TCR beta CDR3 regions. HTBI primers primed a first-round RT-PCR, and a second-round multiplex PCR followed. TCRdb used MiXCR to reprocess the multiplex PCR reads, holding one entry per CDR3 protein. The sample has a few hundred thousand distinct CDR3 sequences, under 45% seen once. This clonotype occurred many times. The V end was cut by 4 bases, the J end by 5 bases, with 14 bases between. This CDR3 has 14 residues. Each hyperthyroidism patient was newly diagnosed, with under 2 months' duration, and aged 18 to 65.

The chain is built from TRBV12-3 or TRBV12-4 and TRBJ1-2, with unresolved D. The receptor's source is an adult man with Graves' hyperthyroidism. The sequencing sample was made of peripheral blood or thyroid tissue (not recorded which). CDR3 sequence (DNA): TGTGCCAGCAGTTCCGCCCCGACTCCTTATGGCTACACCTTC. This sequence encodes CASSSAPTPYGYTF.